This T cell receptor (beta chain) emerged from a study of T cell changes during pregnancy in multiple sclerosis. Produced via immunoSEQ multiplex PCR; TCRdb's table is partial and in-frame only. The sample lists tens of thousands of clones; 85% to 95% were seen once. The J segment lost 8 bases and the V segment lost 5 bases, leaving 8 bases of the junction unmatched. There are 15 residues in the CDR3. Germline V gives CDR1 LNHDA, CDR2 SQIVND (reference sequence). This sequence joins TRBV19 and TRBJ2-1, with 11 bases matching TRBD2. The input for sequencing was peripheral blood, taken in the third trimester of pregnancy. This clonotype was sampled from a female donor in good health, enrolled as a control in a pregnancy study. CDR3 residues: CASSLTSGSFDEQFF. The CDR3 bases are TGTGCCAGTAGTTTAACTAGCGGGAGTTTCGATGAGCAGTTCTTC.